Listed below are T cell receptor beta chains from one sample, sequenced in a study of CXCR3-negative and CXCR3-positive naive CD8 T cells. Each CDR3 protein gets one entry in TCRdb, which reprocessed the 5' RACE reads and gives no DNA. Its clone listing holds about 130,000 distinct CDR3 sequences. Sequencing used naive CXCR3- CD8+ T cells from blood. These receptors were taken from a human donor in good health. Some clones in this sample may be carry-over from other donors' samples. CDR3s include the opening cysteine and the closing phenylalanine or tryptophan. Each record gives: V gene, CDR3 length, J gene, CDR3 protein.

>TRBV4-3|16|TRBJ2-2
CASSQDGGSNTGELFF
>TRBV7-6|16|TRBJ2-1
CASSYTSGGSGNEQFF
>TRBV24-1|15|TRBJ2-1
CATSDLRLAGNEQFF
>TRBV29-1|11|TRBJ2-7
CSVRQAYEQYF
>TRBV27|16|TRBJ1-4
CASSLAGSGANEKLFF
>TRBV29-1|14|TRBJ2-5
CSVKIIAAQETQYF
>TRBV5-6|12|TRBJ1-5
CASSWGNQPQHF
>TRBV7-6|19|TRBJ2-5
CASRASSSWGDPLQETQYF
>TRBV4-2|18|TRBJ2-5
CASSHLASGRLGQETQYF
>TRBV29-1|13|TRBJ2-1
CSAMTGYYNEQFF
>TRBV20-1|14|TRBJ2-2
CSASDGANTGELFF
>TRBV7-9|14|TRBJ2-7
CASTRGTEPYEQYF
>TRBV7-8|15|TRBJ2-7
CASSEETAVSYEQYF
>TRBV19|15|TRBJ2-1
CASTWDTSSYNEQFF
>TRBV14|17|TRBJ2-7
CASSQPSGGLSSYEQYF
>TRBV3-1|14|TRBJ2-1
CASSTALAENEQFF
>TRBV5-5|15|TRBJ1-6
CASSLRGQGASPLHF
>TRBV24-1|15|TRBJ2-7
CATSGVWKPSYEQYF
>TRBV29-1|13|TRBJ1-1
CSVEDPGDTEAFF
>TRBV11-2|13|TRBJ2-7
CASSLGGLYEQYF
>TRBV19|12|TRBJ1-1
CASSIGTYEAFF
>TRBV7-9|15|TRBJ2-2
CASSRQGPRTGELFF
>TRBV25-1|12|TRBJ2-7
CASTGLPYEQYF
>TRBV15|12|TRBJ2-7
CATSASRQGQYF